This TCR beta chain stems from a study of beta chain features in type 1 diabetes. Expressed TCRB transcripts were sequenced, since all the RNA that had been isolated was reverse transcribed. The data were produced by immunoSEQ multiplex PCR, yet TCRdb's version contains in-frame clones alone and is incomplete. The sample yields some 220,000 clones, approximately 10% seen once. The V end lost 3 bases, the J end lost 4 bases, and 8 bases lay between the germline ends. The germline V gene has CDR1 PRHDT and CDR2 FYEKMQ (reference sequence). CDR3 size: 13 residues. This clone came up many times. This receptor was identified in a man younger than 35 in good health. The chain uses TRBV13 and TRBJ2-3; maybe TRBD1 (5 bases). The source material was central memory CD4+ T cells from blood. The CDR3 is CASSLQGADTQYF. In DNA, the CDR3 is TGTGCCAGCAGCTTGCAGGGTGCAGATACGCAGTATTTT. Filled out from reference TRBV13 and TRBJ2-3, the complete variable domain reads AAGVIQSPRHLIKEKRETATLKCYPIPRHDTVYWYQQGPGQDPQFLISFYEKMQSDKGSIPDRFSAQQFSDYHSELNMSSLELGDSALYFCASSLQGADTQYFGPGTRLTVL.